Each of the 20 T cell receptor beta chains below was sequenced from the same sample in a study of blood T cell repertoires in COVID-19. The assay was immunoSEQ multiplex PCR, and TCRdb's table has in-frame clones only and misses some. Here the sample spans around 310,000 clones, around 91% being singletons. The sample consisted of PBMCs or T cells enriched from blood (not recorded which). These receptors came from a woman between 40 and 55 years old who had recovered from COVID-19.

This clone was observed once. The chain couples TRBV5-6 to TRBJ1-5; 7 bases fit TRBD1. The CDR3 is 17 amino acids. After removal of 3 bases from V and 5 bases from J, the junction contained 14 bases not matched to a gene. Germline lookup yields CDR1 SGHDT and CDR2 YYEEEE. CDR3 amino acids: CASSSWAGTVDDQPQHF. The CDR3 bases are TGTGCCAGCAGCTCGTGGGCGGGGACAGTGGATGATCAGCCCCAGCATTTT.

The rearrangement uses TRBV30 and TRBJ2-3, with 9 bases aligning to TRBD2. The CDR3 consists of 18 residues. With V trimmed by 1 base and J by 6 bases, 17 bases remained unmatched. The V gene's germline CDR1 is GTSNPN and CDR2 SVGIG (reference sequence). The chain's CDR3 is CAWSGYTGSGRWSDTQYF. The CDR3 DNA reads TGTGCCTGGAGTGGCTACACTGGGAGCGGGAGGTGGTCGGATACGCAGTATTTT.

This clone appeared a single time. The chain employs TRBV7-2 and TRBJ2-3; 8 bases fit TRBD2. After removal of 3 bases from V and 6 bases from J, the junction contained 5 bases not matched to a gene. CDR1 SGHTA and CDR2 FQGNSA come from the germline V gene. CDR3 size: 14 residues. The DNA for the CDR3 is TGTGCCAGCAGCTTCTTCGGGGGGGACGATACGCAGTATTTT. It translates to CASSFFGGDDTQYF.

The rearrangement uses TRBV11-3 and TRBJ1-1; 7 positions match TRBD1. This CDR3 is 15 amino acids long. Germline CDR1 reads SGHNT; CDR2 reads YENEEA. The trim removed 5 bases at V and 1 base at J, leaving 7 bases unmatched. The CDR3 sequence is CASSRGQTQNTEAFF. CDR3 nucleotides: TGTGCCAGCAGCAGGGGACAGACGCAGAACACTGAAGCTTTCTTT.

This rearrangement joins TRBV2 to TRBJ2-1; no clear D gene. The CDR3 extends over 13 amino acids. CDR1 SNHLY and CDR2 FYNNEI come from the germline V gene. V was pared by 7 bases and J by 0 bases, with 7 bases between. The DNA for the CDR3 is TGTGCCAGCACGTATAGCTCCTACAATGAGCAGTTCTTC. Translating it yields CASTYSSYNEQFF. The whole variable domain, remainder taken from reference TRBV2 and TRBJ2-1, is EPEVTQTPSHQVTQMGQEVILRCVPISNHLYFYWYRQILGQKVEFLVSFYNNEISEKSEIFDDQFSVERPDGSNFTLKIRSTKLEDSAMYFCASTYSSYNEQFFGPGTRLTVL.

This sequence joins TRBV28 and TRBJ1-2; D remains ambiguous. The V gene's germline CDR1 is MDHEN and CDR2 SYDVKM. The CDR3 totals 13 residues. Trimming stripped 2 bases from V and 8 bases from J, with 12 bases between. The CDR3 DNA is TGTGCCAGCAGTTTACCGGGGTTGGAGGGCTACACCTTC. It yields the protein CASSLPGLEGYTF.

CDR3 coding DNA: TGTGCCAGCAGCTTCGGACTAGCGGGAACCTACGAGCAGTACTTC. Protein product: CASSFGLAGTYEQYF. The chain carries TRBV6-5 and TRBJ2-7, with TRBD2 identical over 12 bases. Germline CDR1 is MNHEY and CDR2 is SVGAGI. With 6 bases clipped from V and 2 bases from J, the junction kept 5 bases outside the gene matches. This CDR3 contains 15 residues.

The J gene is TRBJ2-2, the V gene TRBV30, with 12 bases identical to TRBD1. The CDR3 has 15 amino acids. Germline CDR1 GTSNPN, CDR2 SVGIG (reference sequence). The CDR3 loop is CALEGDRGLTGELFF. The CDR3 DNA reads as TGTGCACTCGAGGGGGACAGGGGGCTCACCGGGGAGCTGTTTTTT.

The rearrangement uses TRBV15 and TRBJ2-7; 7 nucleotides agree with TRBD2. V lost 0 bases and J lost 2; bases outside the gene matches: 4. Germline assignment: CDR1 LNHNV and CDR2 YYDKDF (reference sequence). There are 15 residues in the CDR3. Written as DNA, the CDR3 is TGTGCCACCAGCAGAGATATCGGGACTACCTACGAGCAGTACTTC. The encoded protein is CATSRDIGTTYEQYF. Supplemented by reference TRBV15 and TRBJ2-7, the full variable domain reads DAMVIQNPRYQVTQFGKPVTLSCSQTLNHNVMYWYQQKSSQAPKLLFHYYDKDFNNEADTPDNFQSRRPNTSFCFLDIRSPGLGDTAMYLCATSRDIGTTYEQYFGPGTRLTVT.

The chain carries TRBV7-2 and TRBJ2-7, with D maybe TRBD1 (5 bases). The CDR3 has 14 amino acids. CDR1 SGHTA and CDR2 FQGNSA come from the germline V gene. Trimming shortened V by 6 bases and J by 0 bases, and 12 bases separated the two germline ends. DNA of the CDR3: TGTGCCAGCAGGGGGCAGCCGAGCTCCTACGAGCAGTACTTC. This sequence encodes CASRGQPSSYEQYF.

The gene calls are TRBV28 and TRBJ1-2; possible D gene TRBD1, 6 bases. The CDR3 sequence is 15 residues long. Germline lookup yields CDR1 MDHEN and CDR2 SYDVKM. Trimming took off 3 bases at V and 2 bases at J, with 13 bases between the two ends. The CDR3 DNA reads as TGTGCCAGCAGTTTTGCAGGGGCCAAAAACTATGGCTACACCTTC. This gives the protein CASSFAGAKNYGYTF.

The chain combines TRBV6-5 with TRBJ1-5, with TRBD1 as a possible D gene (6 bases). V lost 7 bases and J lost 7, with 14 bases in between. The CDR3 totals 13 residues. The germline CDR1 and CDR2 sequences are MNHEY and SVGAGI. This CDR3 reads CASTRGGGQPQHF. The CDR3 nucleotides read TGTGCCAGCACGAGGGGAGGGGGACAGCCCCAGCATTTT.

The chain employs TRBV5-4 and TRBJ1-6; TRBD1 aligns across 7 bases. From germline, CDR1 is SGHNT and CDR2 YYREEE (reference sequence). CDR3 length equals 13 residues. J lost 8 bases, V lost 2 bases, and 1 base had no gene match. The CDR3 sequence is CASSFDRDSPLHF. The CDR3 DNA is TGTGCCAGCAGCTTCGACAGGGATTCACCCCTCCACTTT.

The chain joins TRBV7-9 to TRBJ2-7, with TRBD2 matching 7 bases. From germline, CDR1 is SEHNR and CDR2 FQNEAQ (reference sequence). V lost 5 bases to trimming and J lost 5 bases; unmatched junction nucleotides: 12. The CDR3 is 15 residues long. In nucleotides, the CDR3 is TGTGCCAGCAGCCCCCCCTGGGGGGGGGACCACGAGCAGTACTTC. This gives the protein CASSPPWGGDHEQYF.

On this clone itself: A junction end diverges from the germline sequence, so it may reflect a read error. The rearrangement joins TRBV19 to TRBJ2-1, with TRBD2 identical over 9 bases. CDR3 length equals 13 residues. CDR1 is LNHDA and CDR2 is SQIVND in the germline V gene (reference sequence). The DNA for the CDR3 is TGTGCCAGTAGTATGATTAGCGGGGGTCCGGGCATCTTC. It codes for CASSMISGGPGIF.

CDR3 bases: TGTGCCAGCACAACAGGGGGCGAGCTCTCCTACGAGCAGTACTTC. Translated: CASTTGGELSYEQYF. The chain carries TRBV11-2 and TRBJ2-7; 9 positions agree with TRBD1. Germline V lookup: CDR1 SGHAT, CDR2 FQNNGV. V was pared by 7 bases and J by 0 bases, with 7 bases of the junction left unmatched. CDR3 length equals 15 residues.

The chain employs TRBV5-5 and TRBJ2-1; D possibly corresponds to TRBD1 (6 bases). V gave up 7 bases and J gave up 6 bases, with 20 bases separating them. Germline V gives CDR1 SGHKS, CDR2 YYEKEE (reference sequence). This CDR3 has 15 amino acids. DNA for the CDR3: TGTGCCAGCCAGCCCCAACCGAGAGGGGGCAATGAGCAGTTCTTC. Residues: CASQPQPRGGNEQFF.

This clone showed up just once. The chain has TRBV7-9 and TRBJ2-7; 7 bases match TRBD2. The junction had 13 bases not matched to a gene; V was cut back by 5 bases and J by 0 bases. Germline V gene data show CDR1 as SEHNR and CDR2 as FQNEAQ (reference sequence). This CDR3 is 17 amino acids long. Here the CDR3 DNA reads TGTGCCAGCAGCCCAACTCCGCCTAGCGGCAGCTCCTACGAGCAGTACTTC. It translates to CASSPTPPSGSSYEQYF. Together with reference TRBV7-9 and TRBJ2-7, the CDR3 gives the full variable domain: DTGVSQNPRHKITKRGQNVTFRCDPISEHNRLYWYRQTLGQGPEFLTYFQNEAQLEKSRLLSDRFSAERPKGSFSTLEIQRTEQGDSAMYLCASSPTPPSGSSYEQYFGPGTRLTVT.

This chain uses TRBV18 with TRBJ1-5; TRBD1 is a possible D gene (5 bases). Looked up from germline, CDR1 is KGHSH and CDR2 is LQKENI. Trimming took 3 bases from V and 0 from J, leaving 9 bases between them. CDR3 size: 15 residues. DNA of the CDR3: TGTGCCAGCTCACCTCAGGGTAATAGCAATCAGCCCCAGCATTTT. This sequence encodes CASSPQGNSNQPQHF.

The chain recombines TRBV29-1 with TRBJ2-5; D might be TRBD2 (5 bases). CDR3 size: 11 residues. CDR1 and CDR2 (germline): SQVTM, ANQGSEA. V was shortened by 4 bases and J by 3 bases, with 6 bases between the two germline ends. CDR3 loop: CSVAGEETQYF. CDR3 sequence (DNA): TGCAGCGTTGCCGGGGAAGAGACCCAGTACTTC.